One and the same sample provided the 9 T cell receptor beta chains below, sequenced in a study of PD-L1 blockade in urothelial cancer. Assay used: immunoSEQ multiplex PCR; TCRdb lists only in-frame clones, some missing. The table includes about 71,000 clones, less than 90% detected once. The sequences come from PBMCs, collected around atezolizumab (anti-PD-L1) treatment. The receptors originated from a man aged 55-75 years with urothelial cancer.

V is TRBV2 and J is TRBJ2-1, with TRBD2 matching 9 bases. The V and J ends lost 1 base and 8 bases, in that order; junction bases with no gene match: 6. The CDR3 contains 15 residues. CDR1 and CDR2 (germline): SNHLY, FYNNEI. Written as DNA, the CDR3 is TGTGCCAGCAGTGAAGGGGCGGGGGGGCCATATGAGCAGTTCTTC. Translated: CASSEGAGGPYEQFF.

V usage is TRBV30 and J usage is TRBJ2-7, with 8 bases that match TRBD2. This CDR3 region has 14 residues. The germline CDR1 and CDR2 sequences are GTSNPN and SVGIG (reference sequence). With V trimmed by 3 bases and J by 0 bases, 4 bases remained unmatched. The CDR3 protein is CAWRIAGSSYEQYF. The CDR3 DNA reads TGTGCCTGGAGGATAGCGGGGAGCTCCTACGAGCAGTACTTC. Filled out from reference TRBV30 and TRBJ2-7, the complete variable domain reads SQTIHQWPATLVQPVGSPLSLECTVEGTSNPNLYWYRQAAGRGLQLLFYSVGIGQISSEVPQNLSASRPQDRQFILSSKKLLLSDSGFYLCAWRIAGSSYEQYFGPGTRLTVT.

This clone was counted between two and nine times. This rearrangement joins TRBV7-2 to TRBJ1-2, with D uncertain. CDR1 is SGHTA, CDR2 FQGNSA, per germline. V dropped 0 bases and J dropped 8 bases, with 7 bases sitting between them. This CDR3 has 12 residues. CDR3 loop: CASSLARVGYTF. CDR3 nucleotide sequence: TGTGCCAGCAGCTTAGCGAGGGTAGGCTACACCTTC.

The V call is TRBV6-6, the J call TRBJ2-5; TRBD1 matches 8 bases. CDR3 size: 15 residues. Trimming at V came to 9 bases and at J to 1 base, leaving 10 bases not matched to a gene. Per germline, CDR1 MNHNY and CDR2 SVGAGI (reference sequence). CDR3 region: CASTNSRGPQETQYF. CDR3 bases: TGTGCCAGTACAAACTCCAGGGGGCCCCAAGAGACCCAGTACTTC.

J is TRBJ1-1 and V is TRBV7-9; 7 bases are shared with TRBD1. Trimming took 2 bases from V and 1 from J; bases not matched to a gene: 1. CDR1 SEHNR and CDR2 FQNEAQ come from the germline V gene (reference sequence). There are 14 residues in the CDR3. The CDR3 protein is CASSLQGGNTEAFF. The DNA of the CDR3 is TGTGCCAGCAGCTTACAGGGGGGGAACACTGAAGCTTTCTTT. Together with reference TRBV7-9 and TRBJ1-1, the CDR3 gives the full variable domain: DTGVSQNPRHKITKRGQNVTFRCDPISEHNRLYWYRQTLGQGPEFLTYFQNEAQLEKSRLLSDRFSAERPKGSFSTLEIQRTEQGDSAMYLCASSLQGGNTEAFFGQGTRLTVV.

This clone was picked up one time. DNA for the CDR3: TGTGCCAGCAGTCAGACTAGCGGGAACTACGAGCAGTACTTC. Protein product: CASSQTSGNYEQYF. The rearrangement uses TRBV2 and TRBJ2-7; 11 bases line up with TRBD2. The CDR3 runs to 14 residues. The V and J ends lost 5 bases and 3 bases, in that order; junction bases with no gene match: 3. Germline CDR1 and CDR2: SNHLY and FYNNEI.

The chain combines TRBV10-1 with TRBJ2-7; the match to TRBD1 covers 7 bases. V shed 2 bases, J shed 9 bases, and the junction held 7 bases outside the gene matches. This CDR3 spans 13 amino acids. Germline CDR1 WNHNN, CDR2 SYGVQD (reference sequence). The CDR3 here is CASSERGQDGQYF. The CDR3 region has the DNA TGCGCCAGCAGTGAGAGGGGGCAGGACGGGCAGTACTTC.

The chain has TRBV7-2 and TRBJ2-3, with TRBD2 matching over 11 bases. Germline V lookup: CDR1 SGHTA, CDR2 FQGNSA. The CDR3 extends over 16 amino acids. The V and J ends lost 1 base and 2 bases, in that order; junction bases with no gene match: 2. As DNA, the CDR3 is TGTGCCAGCAGCTTAGGACTAGCGGGGATCACAGATACGCAGTATTTT. Its translation: CASSLGLAGITDTQYF.

The chain joins TRBV6-1 to TRBJ1-5, with unresolved D. Germline V gene data show CDR1 as MNHNS and CDR2 as SASEGT. This CDR3 comprises 13 residues. Trimming stripped 6 bases from V and 0 bases from J, with 6 bases between. CDR3 coding DNA: TGTGCCAGCAGGCGTGGTAGCAATCAGCCCCAGCATTTT. Amino acids: CASRRGSNQPQHF.